The T cell receptor (beta chain) described here comes from a study of T cell responses to AZD1222 COVID-19 vaccine (dated by TCRdb to the early 2020s). At the level of the whole study: Because spike-specific TCR depth and breadth did not differ between the two schedules, AZD1222 recipients who got a second dose at roughly 4 weeks were pooled with those who got a second dose at roughly 12 weeks. TCR sequencing covered some 250 trial participants: 200 to 220 given two doses of AZD1222 and 26 given two doses of MenACWY control vaccine. Enrollment into the trials was organized by age into subgroups of 18-55, 56-69 and 70-plus years, and those subgroups contained approximately 160, 26 and 62 TCR-sequenced participants, respectively.

Cut back by 6 bases and 0 bases, the V and J ends lie 9 bases apart. Including cysteine and phenylalanine, the CDR3 has 14 amino acids. Only the CDR3 DNA is retained, 42 bases long and in frame from the first base. The CDR1 and CDR2 encoded by the germline V gene (reference sequence) are LNHDA and SQIVND. Read against the paper, the sample's time point label means: baseline before first vaccination. The vaccinee samples were drawn from two UK trials, COV001 and COV002, one of which was a single-blind randomized controlled phase 2/3 trial testing AZD1222 (ChAdOx1 nCoV-19) in healthy adults. For TCRbeta chain sequencing, PBMC samples from trial participants were taken at day 0 and at day 28 after the second dose. Details on this clone: The antigen this receptor binds is unknown. No qualities accompany the bases; no much larger clone lies one base away.

The CDR3 regions of human TCRbeta chains were subjected to immunosequencing. As for the original processing: TCRs in the repertoires were compared against a reference library of SARS-CoV-2-specific TCRs that had been generated with the MIRA antigen-specificity platform. Breadth meant the fraction of unique TCRs that were SARS-CoV-2-associated, whereas depth meant the fraction of total T cells that were SARS-CoV-2-associated. Using the MIRA data, every spike-specific TCR was mapped to the spike region that the TCR reacted to and assigned to either a CD4 or a CD8 class. Log10-transformed breadth and depth values were compared by one-way ANOVA with Sidak's multiple comparisons tests. Here the immuneACCESS table is served through TCRdb, limited to in-frame sequences with V and J called. Missing clones are a known gap in these copies; in checked studies unresolved V genes cover under half, and the rest lacks a known reason. V and J calls and clone size are copied from that table; D and trimming were computed from the DNA. This sample comprises over 150,000 clones, approximately 90% of them detected only once. The ten largest clones capture approximately 2.8% of the sample.

What the authors observed across the whole study: Because no day 14 peak-response samples were available, the repertoires could be characterized only after the peak T cell response. Reportedly, close to half of the unique spike-specific TCRs recognized epitopes lying outside the regions that are mutated in the B.1.351 and B.1.1.7 variants. After two AZD1222 doses, spike-specific TCR breadth and depth were significantly higher than at day 0 and than in MenACWY recipients. Conclusions about previously exposed vaccinees are limited because only five to seven AZD1222 recipients were SARS-CoV-2 seropositive at baseline. Most participants were white British and females outnumbered males, and the authors suggested that clonal diversity may have been underestimated. The vaccine-associated CD4 TCRs covered the entire spike protein, and the dominant responses fell in regions 160-218 and 743-854. The 56-69-year group was small, and its depth increase did not reach significance, likely because of low power.

Rearrangement joined TRBV19 to TRBJ2-1; the D gene is possibly TRBD1 or TRBD2, each agreeing over 5 bases. The sequenced sample was peripheral blood, obtained on day 0 of AZD1222 vaccination. The sequence was obtained from an adult in good health. CDR3 region: CASRRGLSYNEQFF. The base sequence is TGTGCCAGTAGGAGGGGCCTCTCCTACAATGAGCAGTTCTTC.